This is a list of T cell receptor beta chains from one sample in a study of regulatory T cells in long-lasting Graves disease. Each CDR3 protein gets one entry after TCRdb re-called the multiplex PCR reads with MiXCR. Here the sample spans fewer than 550,000 distinct CDR3 sequences, roughly 15% being singletons. The same data also went into a second study, on T cells in Graves' hyperthyroidism and ophthalmopathy.

Sample: peripheral blood mononuclear cells (PBMCs), taken at new diagnosis, from a patient treated with antithyroid drugs. These receptors were collected from a woman aged 35-65 years with Graves disease. Both conserved end residues are part of each CDR3. The order of the fields is D gene, J gene, V gene, clone size, CDR3 protein, CDR3 DNA. A D gene is named only where the DNA matches it firmly. Clone size appears in some rows only: once, few, many, or a class for an expanded clone.

TRBD1,TRBJ1-1,TRBV18,many,CASSPSGTGGVSGTEAFF,TGTGCCAGCTCACCATCCGGGACAGGGGGCGTTTCCGGCACTGAAGCTTTCTTT
TRBD1,TRBJ1-5,TRBV30,few,CAWRPQGVNQPQHF,TGTGCCTGGCGACCCCAGGGGGTCAATCAGCCCCAGCATTTT
NA,TRBJ1-6,TRBV2,many,CASREEQGSNSPLHF,TGTGCCAGCAGGGAAGAGCAGGGCAGTAATTCACCCCTCCACTTT
NA,TRBJ1-1,TRBV7-2,few,CASSSVAGRTNTEAFF,TGTGCCAGCAGCTCAGTGGCTGGACGGACGAACACTGAAGCTTTCTTT
TRBD1,TRBJ1-1,TRBV2,many,CASRDSGWSEAFF,TGTGCCAGCCGGGACAGTGGGTGGTCTGAAGCTTTCTTT
NA,TRBJ1-2,TRBV18,many,CASSPGGDYGYTF,TGTGCCAGCAGTCCCGGGGGGGACTATGGCTACACCTTC
TRBD2,TRBJ2-5,TRBV5-6,many,CASSSLTSGETQYF,TGTGCCAGCAGCTCGTTGACTAGCGGAGAGACCCAGTACTTC
TRBD1,TRBJ1-5,TRBV7-9,many,CASSPTGGSNQPQHF,TGTGCCAGCAGTCCTACAGGGGGGAGCAATCAGCCCCAGCATTTT
NA,TRBJ1-5,TRBV6-1,many,CASRNRDQPQHF,TGTGCCAGCAGGAACAGAGATCAGCCCCAGCATTTT
TRBD1,TRBJ1-6,TRBV18,many,CASSPGQGVSDSPLHF,TGTGCCAGCTCACCCGGACAGGGGGTGTCTGATTCACCCCTCCACTTT
TRBD2,TRBJ2-1,TRBV10-3,few,CAISSGGVHNEQFF,TGTGCCATCTCTAGCGGGGGGGTACACAATGAGCAGTTCTTC
TRBD2,TRBJ2-7,TRBV3-1,NA,CASSPQGLAGGNEQYF,TGTGCCAGCAGCCCCCAGGGACTAGCGGGGGGGAACGAGCAGTACTTC
TRBD1,TRBJ1-5,TRBV7-2,NA,CASSWGQGGGGNQPQHF,TGTGCCAGCAGCTGGGGACAGGGAGGAGGGGGCAATCAGCCCCAGCATTTT
TRBD2,TRBJ2-2,TRBV6-2/TRBV6-3,many,CASSYTRGGARTGELFF,TGTGCCAGCAGTTACACTCGCGGGGGGGCGCGGACCGGGGAGCTGTTTTTT
TRBD2,TRBJ2-4,TRBV12-3/TRBV12-4,many,CASSDPSGGAKNIQYF,TGTGCCAGCAGCGACCCAAGCGGGGGGGCCAAAAACATTCAGTACTTC
TRBD2,TRBJ2-1,TRBV10-3,many,CAISELLAGGPNEQFF,TGTGCCATCAGTGAGCTATTAGCGGGGGGGCCTAATGAGCAGTTCTTC
NA,TRBJ1-4,TRBV5-4,few,CASSLEASPTNEKLFF,TGTGCCAGCAGCTTGGAGGCTAGCCCAACTAATGAAAAACTGTTTTTT
NA,TRBJ2-6,TRBV7-2,NA,CASSLAWRGSGANVLTF,TGTGCCAGCAGCTTAGCGTGGCGGGGCTCTGGGGCCAACGTCCTGACTTTC
NA,TRBJ1-5,TRBV12-3/TRBV12-4,many,CASSLPPRRVRNQPQHF,TGTGCCAGCAGTTTACCGCCGCGAAGGGTAAGAAATCAGCCCCAGCATTTT
NA,TRBJ2-7,TRBV7-2,many,CASSLGQGGTYEQYF,TGTGCCAGCAGCTTAGGACAGGGAGGCACCTACGAGCAGTACTTC
TRBD2,TRBJ2-6,TRBV10-1,NA,CASSLHSGFSSGANVLTF,TGCGCCAGCAGCCTTCATAGCGGGTTTTCCTCTGGGGCCAACGTCCTGACTTTC
NA,TRBJ2-7,TRBV9,few,CASSAGQFPYEQYF,TGTGCCAGCAGCGCCGGACAGTTCCCCTACGAGCAGTACTTC
NA,TRBJ2-7,TRBV11-2,many,CASSLGRYEQYF,TGTGCCAGCAGCTTAGGTCGGTACGAGCAGTACTTC
TRBD1,TRBJ1-2,TRBV5-1,NA,CASSSDRGNGYTF,TGCGCCAGCAGCTCGGACAGGGGCAATGGCTACACCTTC
TRBD2,TRBJ2-1,TRBV20-1,NA,CSAIASGGHYNEQFF,TGCAGTGCTATTGCCAGCGGGGGGCACTACAATGAGCAGTTCTTC
TRBD2,TRBJ2-4,TRBV3-1,NA,CANSRAGGQNIQYF,TGTGCCAACAGCCGAGCGGGGGGCCAAAACATTCAGTACTTC
TRBD1,TRBJ1-1,TRBV2,few,CASTSGGEFLNTEAFF,TGTGCCAGCACCTCAGGGGGCGAATTTTTGAACACTGAAGCTTTCTTT
NA,TRBJ2-7,TRBV6-1,many,CASSRKVGGYYEQYF,TGTGCCAGCAGTAGGAAGGTTGGAGGATACTACGAGCAGTACTTC
NA,TRBJ2-1,TRBV18,many,CASSPVGNEQFF,TGTGCCAGCTCACCAGTCGGCAATGAGCAGTTCTTC
NA,TRBJ2-2,TRBV7-9,many,CASSLLVMNTGELFF,TGTGCCAGCAGCTTATTGGTAATGAACACCGGGGAGCTGTTTTTT
TRBD2,TRBJ2-3,TRBV10-1,NA,CASSDRTSADTQYF,TGCGCCAGCAGTGATAGGACTAGCGCAGATACGCAGTATTTT
NA,TRBJ2-3,TRBV5-1,many,CASSLLASTDTQYF,TGCGCCAGCAGCTTACTAGCTAGCACAGATACGCAGTATTTT
NA,TRBJ1-1,TRBV20-1,NA,CSARSKGPYTEAFF,TGCAGTGCTCGATCGAAGGGCCCGTACACTGAAGCTTTCTTT
NA,TRBJ2-3,TRBV5-1,NA,CASSLTGSSPDTQYF,TGCGCCAGCAGCTTGACAGGGAGTAGTCCAGATACGCAGTATTTT
NA,TRBJ1-5,TRBV12-3/TRBV12-4,many,CASSLRPFSVQNQPQHF,TGTGCCAGCAGTTTACGCCCATTTTCCGTCCAAAATCAGCCCCAGCATTTT
TRBD1,TRBJ1-1,TRBV7-9,many,CASSSGQGNTEAFF,TGTGCCAGCAGCTCGGGACAGGGGAACACTGAAGCTTTCTTT
TRBD1,TRBJ1-2,TRBV20-1,many,CSAAPGTGYGYTF,TGCAGTGCTGCACCCGGGACAGGGTATGGCTACACCTTC
NA,TRBJ2-5,TRBV19,few,CASRRPGETQYF,TGTGCCAGTAGACGACCGGGGGAGACCCAGTACTTC
NA,TRBJ1-6,TRBV5-1,few,CASQPTENSPLHF,TGCGCCAGCCAGCCCACAGAAAACTCACCCCTCCACTTT
TRBD2,TRBJ2-1,TRBV5-1,NA,CASSEGLANEQFF,TGCGCCAGCAGCGAAGGACTAGCGAATGAGCAGTTCTTC
NA,TRBJ1-6,TRBV15,NA,CATSRAKNSQSRFGSLHF,TGTGCCACCAGCAGAGCAAAGAATTCGCAGTCTCGTTTTGGTTCCCTCCACTTT
NA,TRBJ1-1,TRBV3-1,many,CASSQGYGQGGTEAFF,TGTGCCAGCAGCCAAGGTTATGGTCAGGGTGGAACTGAAGCTTTCTTT
NA,TRBJ1-3,TRBV2,NA,CASSDGDTSSGNTIYF,TGTGCCAGCAGTGACGGGGACACGAGCTCTGGAAACACCATATATTTT
NA,TRBJ2-7,TRBV4-2,NA,CASSQDWGTRYEQYF,TGTGCCAGCAGCCAAGATTGGGGCACCCGCTACGAGCAGTACTTC
NA,TRBJ1-1,TRBV2,many,CASSELGFTEAFF,TGTGCCAGCAGTGAACTGGGTTTTACTGAAGCTTTCTTT
TRBD2,TRBJ2-5,TRBV5-1,NA,CASSSVAGGETQYF,TGCGCCAGCAGCTCCGTAGCGGGGGGGGAGACCCAGTACTTC
NA,TRBJ2-3,TRBV9,NA,CASSPLGPPGGTDTQYF,TGTGCCAGCAGCCCCCTAGGCCCCCCCGGGGGCACAGATACGCAGTATTTT
NA,TRBJ1-4,TRBV20-1,many,CSAKNRVGNEKLFF,TGCAGTGCTAAGAATCGGGTCGGTAATGAAAAACTGTTTTTT
NA,TRBJ1-1,TRBV28,NA,CASSLWEKNTEAFF,TGTGCCAGCAGTTTATGGGAAAAGAACACTGAAGCTTTCTTT
NA,TRBJ1-1,TRBV6-1,many,CASTLHNTEAFF,TGTGCCAGCACCCTTCATAACACTGAAGCTTTCTTT
NA,TRBJ2-2,TRBV19,NA,CASSRHKGDSGELFF,TGTGCCAGTTCCCGACACAAGGGCGACTCCGGGGAGCTGTTTTTT
TRBD2,TRBJ2-5,TRBV7-2,few,CASSASSGGARETQYF,TGTGCCAGCAGCGCATCTAGCGGGGGGGCCCGAGAGACCCAGTACTTC
NA,TRBJ2-3,TRBV5-4,NA,CASQGGDTQYF,TGTGCCAGCCAGGGGGGGGATACGCAGTATTTT